This T cell receptor (beta chain) was recorded in a study of T cell changes during pregnancy in multiple sclerosis (dated by TCRdb to about 2019). General notes on the study: In women with multiple sclerosis, the researchers looked at how the T cell repertoire shifted as pregnancy progressed.

A note on this clone: Its target antigen remains unknown. Base quality data are lacking; no much larger clone is found one base away.

Trimming takes 1 base from V and 8 bases from J, and the germline ends sit 6 bases apart. The CDR3 spans 13 residues, from the cysteine through the phenylalanine. Of the read, only the CDR3 DNA is kept; its 39 bases are in frame from base 1. The germline V gene (reference sequence) sets CDR1 to LNHNV and CDR2 to YYDKDF. Libraries came from the immunoSEQ multiplex PCR assay. TCRdb retrieved this table from immuneACCESS and kept in-frame rearrangements only. Not all clones are present; in checked studies, unresolved V genes account for under half, and no reason is known for the remainder. For this sample the table gives approximately 69,000 clones, of which roughly nine tenths were detected only once. The top ten constitute just under 0.3% of the sample.

The TCR originated in a female donor in good health, enrolled as a control in a pregnancy study. This receptor chain uses TRBV15 and TRBJ1-6, with no confident D gene call. The material sequenced was CD4+ T cells from peripheral blood mononuclear cells, taken in the third trimester of pregnancy. CDR3 reads: CATSRVFDSPLHF. The nucleotides are TGTGCCACCAGCAGAGTTTTCGATTCACCCCTCCACTTT.